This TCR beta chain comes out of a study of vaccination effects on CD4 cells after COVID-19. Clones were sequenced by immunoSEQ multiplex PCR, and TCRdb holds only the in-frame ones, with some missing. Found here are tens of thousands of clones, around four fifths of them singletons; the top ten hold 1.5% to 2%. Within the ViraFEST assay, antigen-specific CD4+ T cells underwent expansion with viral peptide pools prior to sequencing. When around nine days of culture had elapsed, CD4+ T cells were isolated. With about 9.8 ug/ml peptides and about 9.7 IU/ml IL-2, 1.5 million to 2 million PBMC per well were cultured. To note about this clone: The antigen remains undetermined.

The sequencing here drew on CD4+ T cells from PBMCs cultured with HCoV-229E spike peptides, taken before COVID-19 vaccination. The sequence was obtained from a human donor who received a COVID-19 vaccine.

CDR3 protein: CASTRGAIGGYTF. The CDR3 coding sequence is TGTGCCAGCACCCGAGGGGCAATAGGTGGCTACACCTTC. The V and J genes are TRBV6-5 and TRBJ1-2; D is possibly TRBD1 (5 bases). V was cut by 7 bases and J by 7 bases, with 16 bases left in between. The CDR3 extends over 13 amino acids. Germline V gene data show CDR1 as MNHEY and CDR2 as SVGAGI.